This T cell receptor (beta chain) was recorded in a study of T cell repertoires in cytomegalovirus infection. Study summary: Use of recently identified HLA-C-restricted and well-studied HLA-B-restricted CMV epitopes was part of the study. Public TCR beta signatures indicated both CMV infection and matching HLA type.

This clonotype was picked up a small number of times. The antigen is not known. The CDR3 has 13 residues. V was clipped by 6 bases and J by 3 bases; unmatched bases: 4. Per germline, CDR1 DFQATT and CDR2 SNEGSKA (reference sequence). One entry per CDR3 protein results from TCRdb running MiXCR on the reads. This table has some 700,000 distinct CDR3 sequences, 30% to 40% appearing once. Study results and limitations: Cumulative frequency (of public TCR beta family members) identified carriers of CMV plus the relevant HLA.

The TCR originated in a human donor in good health (CMV status not recorded). Some clones in this sample may be carry-over from other donors' samples. The sample consisted of cultured PBMCs, taken from culture after CMV antigen stimulation. The V and J genes are TRBV20-1 and TRBJ1-1, with 10 bases aligning to TRBD1. The DNA of the CDR3 is TGCAGTGCGGCCGGGACAGGGGACACTGAAGCTTTCTTT. It yields the protein CSAAGTGDTEAFF.